This TCR beta chain was retrieved from a study of T cell responses to AZD1222 COVID-19 vaccine. Study-level points and caveats: Females made up more of the donors, who were largely white British, and clonal diversity may have come out too low. Following two doses of AZD1222, Spike-specific TCR breadth and depth rose.

With regard to this clone: Its target is not known.

The assay was immunoSEQ multiplex PCR, and TCRdb's table has in-frame clones only and misses some. Among approximately 70,000 clones listed, about nine tenths were seen once. Trimming at V came to 5 bases and at J to 4 bases, leaving 4 bases not matched to a gene. The germline V gene encodes CDR1 MDHEN and CDR2 SYDVKM. The CDR3 is 14 residues long. The chain carries TRBV28 and TRBJ1-4, with 7 positions matching TRBD1. The sample was peripheral blood, taken 28 days after the second dose of the MenACWY control vaccine. This sequence originates from an adult who received the MenACWY meningococcal vaccine as a control. This CDR3 reads CASSLTGNNEKLFF. DNA of the CDR3: TGTGCCAGCAGTCTGACAGGGAATAATGAAAAACTGTTTTTT.